The rows below give T cell receptor beta chains drawn from one sample of a study of CD8+CD57+ T cells in acquired aplastic anemia. One entry per CDR3 protein results from TCRdb running MiXCR on the reads. This table holds fewer than 200,000 distinct CDR3 sequences, nearly 50% found once. Sequencing was performed on sorted CD4+, CD8+, or CD8+CD57+ T cells (not recorded which) from PBMCs. The origin of the receptors is a human donor with aplastic anemia. The CDR3 runs from the conserved cysteine through the conserved F or W. D genes are given only for firm matches. Size is stated for part of the rows, as once, few or many counts, or as a class when the clone is expanded.

clone_size,v_call,d_call,j_call,cdr3_nt,cdr3_aa
-,TRBV10-3,-,TRBJ2-3,TGTGCCTCCCGAGGGGCCCCAACAGGGTACACGGATGCGCAGTATTTT,CASRGAPTGYTDAQYF
many,TRBV20-1,-,TRBJ2-1,TGCAGTGCTAGAGATTACGCCTCGACCCCCGGGGGTGAGCAGTTCTTC,CSARDYASTPGGEQFF
-,TRBV7-9,-,TRBJ1-4,TGTGCCAGCAGCTCAGGGGCTTCTAATGAAAAACTGTTTTTT,CASSSGASNEKLFF
many,TRBV30,-,TRBJ2-5,TGTGCCTGGAGGAGGGGCCAAGAGACCCAGTACTTC,CAWRRGQETQYF
-,TRBV7-3,-,TRBJ2-5,TGTGCCAGCAGATCTAGTGCAGAGACCCAGTACTTC,CASRSSAETQYF
-,TRBV7-8,-,TRBJ1-5,TGTGCCAGCAGCCGGCTTAGTTCAGGGATGCGTCAGCCCCAGCATTTT,CASSRLSSGMRQPQHF
-,TRBV19,-,TRBJ2-1,TGTGCCAGTAGTATAGGGACAGCTCCCTTCAATGAGCAGTTCTTC,CASSIGTAPFNEQFF
many,TRBV4-1,TRBD2,TRBJ2-5,TGCGCCAGCAGCCAAGATCACAGCGGGGGGGCGCGAGAGACCCAGTACTTC,CASSQDHSGGARETQYF
-,TRBV20-1,TRBD2,TRBJ2-7,TGCAGTGCTAGAGATCCCCGCGGGGGCTCCTACGAGCAGTACTTC,CSARDPRGGSYEQYF
-,TRBV15,-,TRBJ1-5,TGTGCCACCAGCAGAGATGTAGCCCCCAATCAGCCCCAGCATTTT,CATSRDVAPNQPQHF
-,TRBV7-8,TRBD1,TRBJ2-7,TGTGCCAGCAGCTCAGGGGGCGCGTCCTACGAGCAGTACTTC,CASSSGGASYEQYF
-,TRBV29-1,TRBD2,TRBJ2-7,TGCAGCGTCGCGGGCGGGAGGACCTACGAGCAGTACTTC,CSVAGGRTYEQYF
-,TRBV10-1,-,TRBJ1-1,TGCGCCAGCAGTGAGTTACAGACTGGGTATGAAGCTTTCTTT,CASSELQTGYEAFF
-,TRBV6-2/TRBV6-3,TRBD1,TRBJ1-4,TGTGCCAGCAGACGGGACAGTTTTAATGAAAAACTGTTTTTT,CASRRDSFNEKLFF
-,TRBV29-1,TRBD1,TRBJ1-4,TGCAGCGTGGGACAGGGGGGGTCACCTAATGAAAAACTGTTTTTT,CSVGQGGSPNEKLFF
-,TRBV20-1,-,TRBJ2-1,TGCAGTGCTAGACCCCTGGACAGGAGGGATTACAATGAGCAGTTCTTC,CSARPLDRRDYNEQFF
few,TRBV19,TRBD1,TRBJ2-7,TGTGCCTCAGGGGACAGTGCCTACGAGCAGTACTTC,CASGDSAYEQYF
many,TRBV7-8,-,TRBJ1-5,TGTGCCAGCAGCTTAGGCAGGCCCAACCAGCCCCAGCATTTT,CASSLGRPNQPQHF
-,TRBV24-1,-,TRBJ1-6,TGTGCCACCAGTGCTAGTGGGGGTTCACCCCTCCACTTT,CATSASGGSPLHF
-,TRBV29-1,TRBD1,TRBJ1-3,TGCAGCGTTGATGCTACAGGGGGCACCATATATTTT,CSVDATGGTIYF
once,TRBV15,TRBD1,TRBJ2-7,TGTGCCACCAGAGGACAGGGCTCCTACGAGCAGTACTTC,CATRGQGSYEQYF
-,TRBV9,-,TRBJ2-5,TGTGCCAGCAGCGTAGGCGGGGCAGGGGGTGAGACCCAGTACTTC,CASSVGGAGGETQYF
-,TRBV2,-,TRBJ2-7,TGTGCCAGCAGTGAGGGCCGGCAGGGGATCGGCTACGAGCAGTACTTC,CASSEGRQGIGYEQYF
many,TRBV14,-,TRBJ1-1,TGTGCCAGCAGCCAAGACGACAGAGTGAACACTGAAGCTTTCTTT,CASSQDDRVNTEAFF
-,TRBV24-1,-,TRBJ2-1,TGTGCCACCCGTGCGGGCGGTGAGCAGTTCTTC,CATRAGGEQFF
-,TRBV7-6,-,TRBJ1-1,TGTGCCAGCAGCTTATCGCGGGAATTGAGCCCTGAAGCTTTCTTT,CASSLSRELSPEAFF
-,TRBV20-1,TRBD1,TRBJ1-1,TGCAGTGCTAGTCGGCGGGACAGGGGCGCTGAAGCTTTCTTT,CSASRRDRGAEAFF
-,TRBV2,-,TRBJ2-5,TGTGCCAGCAGTGGGGGGGGCGAGGAGACCCAGTACTTC,CASSGGGEETQYF
-,TRBV19,-,TRBJ1-3,TGTGCCAGTAGTCGACACGGAAACTCTGGAAACACCATATATTTT,CASSRHGNSGNTIYF
many,TRBV27,-,TRBJ1-5,TGTGCCAGCAGTGAGGGGGGCAATCAGCCCCAGCATTTT,CASSEGGNQPQHF
many,TRBV4-1,-,TRBJ1-3,TGCGCCAGCAGCCAAAAATGGGCGCCAGGGGCCGGAAACACCATATATTTT,CASSQKWAPGAGNTIYF
-,TRBV24-1,-,TRBJ1-5,TGTGCCACCAGTGAGGGGGGTTGGTACCCCAATCAGCCCCAGCATTTT,CATSEGGWYPNQPQHF
few,TRBV10-3,TRBD1,TRBJ2-1,TGTGCCATCAGAAAGACAGGGGATGAGCAGTTCTTC,CAIRKTGDEQFF